This entry lists 13 T cell receptor beta chains sequenced from one sample in a study of spatial heterogeneity in lung cancer. Documented time point: sample taken at primary tumor resection. From tumor, nontumor lung or frozen PBMC, whole RNA was taken unsorted for sequencing. Using its own MiXCR run on the 5' RACE reads, TCRdb lists one record per CDR3 protein. Here the sample spans about 38,000 distinct CDR3 sequences, about 5.8% being singletons. This material consisted of PBMCs, taken at surgery. These receptors all stem from a male donor with early-stage non-small cell lung cancer.

A note on this clonotype: The junction and the germline gene differ at one end; a read error may be behind it. The rearrangement links TRBV7-7 to TRBJ2-5; no definite D call. Germline CDR1 SSHAT, CDR2 FNYEAQ (reference sequence). CDR3 length equals 15 residues. The CDR3 region is CASSLGKGMKETQYF. The CDR3 DNA reads as TGTGCTAGCAGCTTAGGAAAAGGGATGAAGGAGACCCAGTACTTC.

This clonotype has a handful of counts. This chain links TRBV28 with TRBJ2-4; D is possibly TRBD2 (6 bases). V lost 5 bases and J 0 bases, leaving 20 bases between the germline ends. The germline CDR1 and CDR2 sequences are MDHEN and SYDVKM. CDR3 length equals 18 residues. The CDR3 region is CASSLSMVGGEAKNIQYF. In nucleotides, the CDR3 is TGTGCCAGCAGTCTCTCTATGGTGGGCGGGGAAGCCAAAAACATTCAGTACTTC. Combining the CDR3 with reference TRBV28 and TRBJ2-4 gives the whole variable domain DVKVTQSSRYLVKRTGEKVFLECVQDMDHENMFWYRQDPGLGLRLIYFSYDVKMKEKGDIPEGYSVSREKKERFSLILESASTNQTSMYLCASSLSMVGGEAKNIQYFGAGTRLSVL.

This clonotype was counted at least ten times. This rearrangement joins TRBV7-9 to TRBJ1-6, with D maybe TRBD1 (5 bases). The germline CDR1 and CDR2 sequences are SEHNR and FQNEAQ (reference sequence). The CDR3 has 16 residues. V was shortened by 3 bases and J by 8 bases, with 17 bases between the two germline ends. CDR3 nucleotide sequence: TGTGCCAGCAGCTTCACCGGGACTCGGGGCGATTCACCCCTCCACTTT. This translates into CASSFTGTRGDSPLHF.

The table lists this clonotype with many counts. The V and J genes are TRBV4-3 and TRBJ1-4; no clear D gene. The CDR3 spans 14 residues. Germline CDR1 and CDR2: LGHNA and YSLEER. V shed 0 bases and J shed 4 bases, with 6 bases lying between them. CDR3 amino acids: CASSQEAVNEKLFF. CDR3 DNA sequence: TGCGCCAGCAGCCAAGAGGCAGTTAATGAAAAACTGTTTTTT.

The sample holds many counts of this clonotype. The gene calls are TRBV20-1 and TRBJ1-5; 7 bases map to TRBD1. The CDR3 has 13 residues. CDR1 is DFQATT, CDR2 SNEGSKA, per germline (reference sequence). Germline trimming cut 6 bases from V and 5 bases from J; bases unmatched to any gene: 7. The CDR3, as DNA: TGCAGTGCAAGACAGGGTCTGGATCAGCCCCAGCATTTT. Translated: CSARQGLDQPQHF.

This clonotype was found a few times. The gene calls are TRBV12-3 or TRBV12-4 and TRBJ1-5; a weak D match, TRBD1 (6 bases). The germline V and J ends were trimmed by 8 bases and 1 base, with 12 bases remaining between them. The CDR3 consists of 14 residues. CDR3 loop: CASGAQGSNQPQHF. In DNA, the CDR3 is TGTGCCAGCGGCGCCCAGGGGAGCAATCAGCCCCAGCATTTT.

This clonotype was counted many times. The chain links TRBV7-9 to TRBJ1-1; 8 nucleotides agree with TRBD1. Per the germline V gene, CDR1 is SEHNR and CDR2 is FQNEAQ (reference sequence). V was pared by 10 bases and J by 1 base, with 11 bases of the junction left unmatched. The CDR3 covers 15 residues. This CDR3 reads CATIPGQARNTEAFF. Written as DNA, the CDR3 is TGTGCCACCATTCCGGGACAGGCCCGGAACACTGAAGCTTTCTTT.

The chain has TRBV10-3 and TRBJ2-3, with a possible D match to TRBD1 (5 bases). The CDR3 is made up of 15 amino acids. Trimming pared 6 bases from V and 2 bases from J, leaving 15 bases between. Germline values: CDR1 ENHRY, CDR2 SYGVKD. In nucleotides, the CDR3 is TGTGCCATCAGGAAGGACACCGCTGTCACAGATACGCAGTATTTT. Translating it yields CAIRKDTAVTDTQYF.

This clonotype was recorded many times. V is TRBV6-2 or TRBV6-3 and J is TRBJ1-5; 7 bases map to TRBD1. The CDR3 extends over 14 amino acids. CDR1 and CDR2 from the germline V gene are MNHEY and SVGEGT. The V gene end was trimmed by 6 bases and the J gene end by 6 bases; junction bases not matched to a gene: 8. This chain's CDR3 is CASSLTGVRQPQHF. In DNA form, the CDR3 reads TGTGCCAGCAGCTTAACAGGGGTGCGTCAGCCCCAGCATTTT.

This clonotype was detected ten times or more. The chain carries TRBV4-2 and TRBJ2-7; D is possibly TRBD1 (6 bases). The V gene lost 1 base and the J gene lost 1 base, with 11 bases spanning the gap. The germline gives CDR1 LGHNA, CDR2 YNFKEQ. The CDR3 length is 15 residues. CDR3 nucleotide sequence: TGTGCCAGCAGCCAAGGAACAGGGCTGTCCTACGAGCAGTACTTC. Its protein product is CASSQGTGLSYEQYF.

This clonotype showed up many times. V is TRBV5-1 and J is TRBJ1-2; D remains unclear. The germline V gene has CDR1 SGHRS and CDR2 YFSETQ. The CDR3 has 13 amino acids. Trimming stripped 3 bases from V and 0 bases from J, with 6 bases between. CDR3: CASSWGANYGYTF. CDR3 in DNA: TGCGCCAGCAGCTGGGGTGCTAACTATGGCTACACCTTC.

In this sample, this clonotype turned up many times. V and J are TRBV3-1 and TRBJ1-6, with a possible D match to TRBD1 (5 bases). The CDR3 has 17 residues. Germline assignment: CDR1 LGHDT and CDR2 YNNKEL (reference sequence). V dropped 3 bases and J dropped 2 bases, with 14 bases sitting between them. CDR3 bases: TGTGCCAGCAGCCAGGAGACCAGGGAGACCTATAATTCACCCCTCCACTTT. It encodes CASSQETRETYNSPLHF.

This clonotype was observed at least ten times. The chain employs TRBV4-1 and TRBJ1-5, with a possible D match to TRBD1 (5 bases). The V end lost 1 base, the J end lost 0 bases, and 7 bases lay between the germline ends. The CDR3 has 15 residues. Germline CDR1 MGHRA, CDR2 YSYEKL. CDR3 DNA sequence: TGCGCCAGCAGCCAAGTAGACAGTAGCAATCAGCCCCAGCATTTT. It specifies CASSQVDSSNQPQHF.